This T cell receptor beta chain was sequenced during a study of blood T cell repertoires in COVID-19. The CDR3 loop spans 17 amino acids. After removal of 3 bases from V and 5 bases from J, the junction contained 14 bases not matched to a gene. CDR1 is LGHDT, CDR2 YNNKEL, per germline (reference sequence). Profiled with immunoSEQ multiplex PCR; TCRdb holds only in-frame clones, not every one. Of approximately 60,000 clones listed, 65% to 85% were seen once; the top ten hold 5% to 6.5%. The receptor was derived from a human donor in a cohort sampled during active COVID-19. The sample consisted of peripheral blood. The V call is TRBV3-1 (or the pseudogene TRBV3-2), the J call TRBJ2-5; 8 bases fit TRBD1. The CDR3 loop reads CASSQEGGRGRSETQYF. For the CDR3, the DNA is TGTGCCAGCAGCCAGGAAGGGGGCAGGGGGCGAAGTGAGACCCAGTACTTC.